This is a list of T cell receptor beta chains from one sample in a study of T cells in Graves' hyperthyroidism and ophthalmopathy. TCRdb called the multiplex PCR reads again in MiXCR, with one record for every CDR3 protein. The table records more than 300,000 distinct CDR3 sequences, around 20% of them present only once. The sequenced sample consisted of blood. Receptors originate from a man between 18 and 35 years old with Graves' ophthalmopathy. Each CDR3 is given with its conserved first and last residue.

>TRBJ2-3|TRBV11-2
CASSLGQLDTQYF
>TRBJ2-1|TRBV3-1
CASSQGSGAYEQFF
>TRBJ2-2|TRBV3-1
CASSQRLGELFF
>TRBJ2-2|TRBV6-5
CASSYGGGRTGELFF
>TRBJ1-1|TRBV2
CASSEGDRGLRTEAFF
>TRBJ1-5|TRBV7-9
CASSLESLGTGWPQHF
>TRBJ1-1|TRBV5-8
CASSLVLGWNTEAFF
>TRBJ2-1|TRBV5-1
CASSSRGRGNEQFF
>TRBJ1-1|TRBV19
CASSTTGRWTEAFF
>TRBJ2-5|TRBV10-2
CASSEFGASGDKETQYF
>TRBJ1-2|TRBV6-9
CASSYEVGSYGYTF
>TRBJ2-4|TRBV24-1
CATSGGVGIQYF
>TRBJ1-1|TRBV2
CASRPTANRGLEAFF
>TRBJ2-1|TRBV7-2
CASTLSSEQFF
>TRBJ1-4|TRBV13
CASSPRQGGSEKLFF
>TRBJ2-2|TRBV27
CASSFPRGRMTGELFF
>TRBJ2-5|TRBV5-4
CASSYATGEGETQYF
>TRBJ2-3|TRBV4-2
CASSLTGPIAGGRADTQYF
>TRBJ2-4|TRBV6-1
CASSELAGGIKGTKNIQYF
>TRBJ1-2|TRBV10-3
CAISESSGTGIYGYTF
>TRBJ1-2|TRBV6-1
CASSGTGYYGYTF
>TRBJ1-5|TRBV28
CASSLEGLEGANQPQHF
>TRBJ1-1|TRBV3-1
CASSQGWRAEAGTEAFF
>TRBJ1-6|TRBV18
CASSTTVNSPLHF
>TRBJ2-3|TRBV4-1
CASSPMGTAYTDTQYF
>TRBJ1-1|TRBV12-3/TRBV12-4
CASSFDRGRTEAFF
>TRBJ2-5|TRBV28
CASSLLWTVETQYF
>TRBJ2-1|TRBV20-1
CSARGTLGTDNEQFF
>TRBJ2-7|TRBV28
CASSFQFYEQYF
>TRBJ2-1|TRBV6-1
CASSQGVTYNEQFF
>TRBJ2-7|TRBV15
CATSRDQGAGYEQYF
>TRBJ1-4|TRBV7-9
CASSSGGNEKLFF
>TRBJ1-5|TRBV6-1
CASSEEDRGRLNQPQHF
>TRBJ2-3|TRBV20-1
CSAILRPDTQYF
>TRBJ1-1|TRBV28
CASRPDRGGNTEAFF
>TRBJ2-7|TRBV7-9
CASSFTEGSEQYF